Listed below are T cell receptor beta chains from one sample, sequenced in a study of T-cell memory formation after mild COVID-19. MiXCR was run by TCRdb on the 5' RACE reads, yielding one entry per CDR3 protein. This table has around 300,000 distinct CDR3 sequences, 8% to 10% appearing once. The sequenced material came from PBMCs or a T cell subset sorted from them (not recorded which). These receptors came from a man aged 18 to 29 who had mild COVID-19 (a few samples of this study predate the infection). Cell type and time point are not known. The CDR3 runs from the conserved cysteine through the conserved F or W. The order of the fields is V gene, J gene, D gene, clone size, CDR3 DNA, CDR3 protein. The D gene is left open where the match is weak. Clone size is not always given. Where it is, it says once, few, many or a class for expanded clones.

V gene: TRBV11-2; J gene: TRBJ2-1; D gene: TRBD1; clone size: many; CDR3 DNA: TGTGCCAGCAGAGTTGGGGGGACAGGGGGGGATTACAATGAGCAGTTCTTC; CDR3 protein: CASRVGGTGGDYNEQFF
V gene: TRBV5-1; J gene: TRBJ2-5; D gene: NA; clone size: many; CDR3 DNA: TGCGCCAGCAGCGACGGGCATTACGAGACCCAGTACTTC; CDR3 protein: CASSDGHYETQYF
V gene: TRBV7-2; J gene: TRBJ2-3; D gene: TRBD1; clone size: many; CDR3 DNA: TGTGCCAGCAGCTTGGGGACAGCCTTCACAGATACGCAGTATTTT; CDR3 protein: CASSLGTAFTDTQYF
V gene: TRBV25-1; J gene: TRBJ2-7; D gene: NA; clone size: NA; CDR3 DNA: TGTGCCAGCAGTGCCCCCGGGGAGGAGCAGTACTTC; CDR3 protein: CASSAPGEEQYF
V gene: TRBV29-1; J gene: TRBJ2-3; D gene: NA; clone size: NA; CDR3 DNA: TGCAGCGTTGCCCGGGACACCACAGATACGCAGTATTTT; CDR3 protein: CSVARDTTDTQYF
V gene: TRBV6-2/TRBV6-3; J gene: TRBJ2-3; D gene: NA; clone size: NA; CDR3 DNA: TGTGCCAGCAGCCCAGGACTACGTTCCACAGATACGCAGTATTTT; CDR3 protein: CASSPGLRSTDTQYF
V gene: TRBV7-2; J gene: TRBJ2-3; D gene: NA; clone size: many; CDR3 DNA: TGTGCCAGCAGCTCGGGCCCTCCAGATACGCAGTATTTT; CDR3 protein: CASSSGPPDTQYF
V gene: TRBV6-5; J gene: TRBJ2-3; D gene: TRBD2; clone size: few; CDR3 DNA: TGTGCCAGCAGTTCCGTAGCGGGGGGTACGCAGTATTTT; CDR3 protein: CASSSVAGGTQYF
V gene: TRBV4-1; J gene: TRBJ1-2; D gene: NA; clone size: few; CDR3 DNA: TGCGCCAGCAGCCGAGAACCTCGTAGCGGCAGCTATGGCTACACCTTC; CDR3 protein: CASSREPRSGSYGYTF
V gene: TRBV7-3; J gene: TRBJ2-1; D gene: TRBD2; clone size: NA; CDR3 DNA: TGTGCCAGCAGCCCGGCCGGGACTAAATACAATGAGCAGTTCTTC; CDR3 protein: CASSPAGTKYNEQFF
V gene: TRBV7-2; J gene: TRBJ2-5; D gene: NA; clone size: NA; CDR3 DNA: TGTGCCAGCAGCTTAAGTGGGGGGGCCTGGGAGACCCAGTACTTC; CDR3 protein: CASSLSGGAWETQYF
V gene: TRBV7-2; J gene: TRBJ2-1; D gene: TRBD1; clone size: few; CDR3 DNA: TGTGCCAGCAGTCCGGGACAGGGGGCATTTAATGAGCAGTTCTTC; CDR3 protein: CASSPGQGAFNEQFF
V gene: TRBV7-2; J gene: TRBJ2-5; D gene: TRBD1; clone size: NA; CDR3 DNA: TGTGCCAGCAGCTTAACTCGGCCAGGGGGAGAGACCCAGTACTTC; CDR3 protein: CASSLTRPGGETQYF
V gene: TRBV20-1; J gene: TRBJ1-5; D gene: NA; clone size: NA; CDR3 DNA: TGCAGTGTTATGGATGCCAGCGGCGATCAGCCCCAGCATTTT; CDR3 protein: CSVMDASGDQPQHF
V gene: TRBV4-2; J gene: TRBJ1-6; D gene: NA; clone size: NA; CDR3 DNA: TGTGCCAGCAGCCCCGACTGGGACGTCAGAAGGAATAATTCACCCCTCCACTTT; CDR3 protein: CASSPDWDVRRNNSPLHF
V gene: TRBV4-1; J gene: TRBJ2-4; D gene: NA; clone size: many; CDR3 DNA: TGCGCCAGCAGCCAGTGGAAGGCCAAAAACATTCAGTACTTC; CDR3 protein: CASSQWKAKNIQYF
V gene: TRBV4-2; J gene: TRBJ1-3; D gene: NA; clone size: few; CDR3 DNA: TGTGCCAGCAGCCCGGCCGGAAGAAACACCATATATTTT; CDR3 protein: CASSPAGRNTIYF
V gene: TRBV4-2; J gene: TRBJ2-3; D gene: TRBD2; clone size: few; CDR3 DNA: TGTGCCAGCAGCTCCCGACTAGCGGGGGAGAGCACAGATACGCAGTATTTT; CDR3 protein: CASSSRLAGESTDTQYF